The T cell receptor (beta chain) under discussion was sequenced for a study of shared T cell receptors in the human thymus. The CDR3 is made up of 14 amino acids. Germline loops: CDR1 SGHNT, CDR2 YYREEE (reference sequence). Trimming left V 0 bases short and J 7 bases short, with 14 bases between. Some clones are missing from TCRdb's copy, which holds only in-frame ones; the method was immunoSEQ multiplex PCR. The profile shows roughly 500,000 clones, around 78% of them singletons. The sample was also reused in another study, on human thymus T cells.

The TCR originated in a boy under two years old with a congenital heart defect. The rearrangement uses TRBV5-4 and TRBJ2-7, with D possibly TRBD1 on 5 matching bases. Sequencing was performed on thymocytes. In nucleotides, the CDR3 is TGTGCCAGCAGCTTGGGACAGTCCTTAGTAGAGCAGTACTTC. It codes for CASSLGQSLVEQYF.